Included here is one T cell receptor (beta chain) sequence, with context. The authors reverse transcribed about 0.5 to 1 ug RNA with random hexamers. TCRdb re-called the immunoSEQ multiplex PCR reads with MiXCR, one entry per CDR3 protein. The repertoire consists of 100,000 to 150,000 distinct CDR3 sequences, with around 94% occurring once and the leading ten covering approximately 0.2%. Trimming took off 0 bases at V and 3 bases at J, with 14 bases between the two ends. CDR3 size: 15 residues. Germline CDR1 is GTSNPN and CDR2 is SVGIG (reference sequence). This specimen comes from a study of CD8 T cells in Susac syndrome.

The sequence was obtained from a human donor with Susac syndrome. The sequenced sample consisted of CD8+ T cells from PBMCs. The chain recombines TRBV30 with TRBJ1-1; the D gene is possibly TRBD1 (5 bases). The CDR3 coding sequence is TGTGCCTGGAGTGTAGGGGTCCAAGGGGACACTGAAGCTTTCTTT. Amino acid sequence: CAWSVGVQGDTEAFF.